Listed here are 30 T cell receptor beta chains from one sample, sequenced in a study of T cells in Graves' hyperthyroidism and ophthalmopathy. From RNA transcripts, TCR beta CDR3 regions were amplified. The study used the HTBI primer set for a first-round RT-PCR of the TCR CDR3. TCRdb recomputed calls from the multiplex PCR reads with MiXCR, one row per CDR3 protein. The sample holds more than 300,000 distinct CDR3 sequences; approximately 18% are singletons and the top ten take 34%. Sample: blood. All receptors come from a woman in her 30s with Graves' hyperthyroidism that later progressed to Graves' ophthalmopathy.

This clonotype occurred many times. This sequence joins TRBV11-2 and TRBJ1-2; D might be TRBD1 (5 bases). From germline, CDR1 is SGHAT and CDR2 FQNNGV. Trimming pared 3 bases from V and 6 bases from J, leaving 11 bases between. CDR3 length equals 13 residues. CDR3 nucleotide sequence: TGTGCCAGCAGCTTGGTGGGGGAGAATGGCTACACCTTC. Its protein product is CASSLVGENGYTF.

This clonotype was picked up many times. The chain links TRBV6-2 or TRBV6-3 to TRBJ2-7; TRBD1 is a possible D gene (5 bases). The CDR3 spans 15 residues. CDR1 and CDR2 (germline): MNHEY, SVGEGT. V was pared by 4 bases and J by 2 bases, with 15 bases between. CDR3 DNA: TGTGCCAGCAGTTTTCAGACAGTCATCACCTACGAGCAGTACTTC. Translation gives CASSFQTVITYEQYF.

The gene calls are TRBV4-1 and TRBJ1-1; 12 nucleotides agree with TRBD1. This CDR3 has 16 residues. V gave up 2 bases and J gave up 11 bases; unmatched junction bases: 12. Germline loops: CDR1 MGHRA, CDR2 YSYEKL. The CDR3 loop reads CASSQLPGQGAPEAFF. The CDR3 nucleotides are TGCGCCAGCAGCCAACTACCGGGACAGGGGGCGCCGGAGGCTTTCTTT.

At least ten counts were recorded for this clonotype. The genes are TRBV7-8 and TRBJ1-6; D not resolved. Deletions cut 6 bases from V and 0 bases from J, with 15 bases between. The CDR3 is made up of 17 amino acids. Germline V gives CDR1 SGHVS, CDR2 FQNEAQ. The CDR3 DNA follows: TGTGCCAGCAGTCCTCCAGCGGGTAGCTCCTATAATTCACCCCTCCACTTT. This encodes CASSPPAGSSYNSPLHF.

This clonotype was seen at least ten times. The chain uses TRBV28 and TRBJ2-1, with a tentative D call TRBD1 (6 bases). Per the germline V gene, CDR1 is MDHEN and CDR2 is SYDVKM. Trimming cost V 5 bases and J 4 bases, with 12 bases left between them. This CDR3 contains 14 residues. CDR3 bases: TGTGCCAGCAGTGGGAGAGGGACATACAATGAGCAGTTCTTC. The encoded protein is CASSGRGTYNEQFF.

This clonotype was counted between two and nine times. The rearrangement joins TRBV27 to TRBJ1-1; possibly TRBD1 for D (5 bases). Per germline, CDR1 MNHEY and CDR2 SMNVEV (reference sequence). The ends were cut back, 2 bases at V and 1 base at J, with 11 bases in the middle. CDR3 size: 15 residues. The chain's CDR3 is CASSLQGSQNTEAFF. Here the CDR3 DNA reads TGTGCCAGCAGTTTACAGGGTTCGCAGAACACTGAAGCTTTCTTT.

This clonotype was found a few times. This chain links TRBV20-1 with TRBJ2-1, with D perhaps being TRBD1 or TRBD2 (5 bases each). The CDR3 consists of 17 residues. The V and J ends lost 3 bases and 4 bases respectively, with 22 bases between them. The germline CDR1 and CDR2 sequences are DFQATT and SNEGSKA (reference sequence). In nucleotides, the CDR3 is TGCAGTGCTAGCCCACGGGACGGTCGAAGGGTATACAATGAGCAGTTCTTC. As protein: CSASPRDGRRVYNEQFF.

This clonotype came up many times. The chain is built from TRBV28 and TRBJ1-1, with D maybe TRBD1 (5 bases). V was clipped by 1 base and J by 0 bases, with 12 bases between them. Germline CDR1 reads MDHEN; CDR2 reads SYDVKM. The CDR3 totals 16 residues. The CDR3 is CASSLSLEGMNTEAFF. In DNA form, the CDR3 reads TGTGCCAGCAGTTTATCTCTCGAGGGGATGAACACTGAAGCTTTCTTT.

The chain has TRBV15 and TRBJ1-3, with D perhaps matching TRBD1 (5 bases). Per germline, CDR1 LNHNV and CDR2 YYDKDF (reference sequence). Trimming removed 1 base from V and 6 bases from J, with 16 bases in between. CDR3 length equals 16 residues. CDR3 amino acids: CATSRVARDPENTIYF. The CDR3 bases are TGTGCCACCAGCAGAGTAGCGAGGGACCCCGAAAACACCATATATTTT.

Many counts were recorded for this clonotype. J is TRBJ1-2 and V is TRBV6-1; D is ambiguous. Per the germline V gene, CDR1 is MNHNS and CDR2 is SASEGT. V was clipped by 0 bases and J by 0 bases, with 17 bases between them. The CDR3 is made up of 18 amino acids. CDR3 DNA sequence: TGTGCCAGCAGTGAAGCATTGGGCAGCACCATTACTAACTATGGCTACACCTTC. Protein product: CASSEALGSTITNYGYTF.

This clonotype has a count of ten or more. V usage is TRBV7-9 and J usage is TRBJ1-1; D is possibly TRBD1 (6 bases). The germline gives CDR1 SEHNR, CDR2 FQNEAQ (reference sequence). The V end lost 5 bases, the J end lost 8 bases, and 18 bases lay between the germline ends. There are 14 residues in the CDR3. The CDR3: CASSRRDTPREAFF. CDR3 bases: TGTGCCAGCAGCCGCCGGGACACTCCGAGGGAAGCTTTCTTT.

This clonotype was seen a handful of times. The V and J genes are TRBV6-1 and TRBJ2-7, with TRBD1 matching over 12 bases. The V segment lost 5 bases and the J segment 6 bases; nucleotides outside the gene matches: 8. The V gene's germline CDR1 is MNHNS and CDR2 SASEGT. The CDR3 spans 15 residues. The DNA for the CDR3 is TGTGCCAGCAGTAACTTGCGGGACAGGGGGCTCGAGCAGTACTTC. It specifies CASSNLRDRGLEQYF.

The chain carries TRBV7-2 and TRBJ2-3; no firm D call. V was clipped by 1 base and J by 5 bases, with 7 bases between them. The germline gives CDR1 SGHTA, CDR2 FQGNSA. The CDR3 runs to 13 residues. In DNA form, the CDR3 reads TGTGCCAGCAGCTTAGGAACAATAGATACGCAGTATTTT. Encoded protein: CASSLGTIDTQYF.

The chain couples TRBV6-2 or TRBV6-3 to TRBJ1-6; 8 nucleotides agree with TRBD1. The germline V gene encodes CDR1 MNHEY and CDR2 SVGEGT. V shed 7 bases, J shed 10 bases, and the junction held 12 bases outside the gene matches. This CDR3 is built from 15 residues. CDR3: CASTPDREVRSPLHF. The DNA for the CDR3 is TGTGCCAGCACCCCGGACAGGGAAGTTCGGTCACCCCTCCACTTT.

This clonotype showed up many times. This rearrangement joins TRBV27 to TRBJ2-5; D might be TRBD1 (6 bases). Germline CDR1 is MNHEY and CDR2 is SMNVEV (reference sequence). Between the trimmed V and J ends, which lost 5 bases and 3 bases, there was a span of 19 bases. This CDR3 spans 16 amino acids. The DNA for the CDR3 is TGTGCCAGCAGTCTAACCGGGACAAAAAGAGAAGAGACCCAGTACTTC. Translation gives CASSLTGTKREETQYF.

This clonotype was observed many times. This chain joins TRBV6-6 and TRBJ1-4; tentatively, D is TRBD1 (6 bases). Trimming cost V 0 bases and J 8 bases, with 10 bases left between them. The CDR3 runs to 14 residues. The V gene's germline CDR1 is MNHNY and CDR2 SVGAGI (reference sequence). The CDR3 sequence: CASSYSSRGEKLFF. CDR3 nucleotides: TGTGCCAGCAGTTACTCGTCTAGGGGGGAAAAACTGTTTTTT.

The sample holds many counts of this clonotype. The chain links TRBV27 to TRBJ2-1; TRBD2 matches 9 bases. Per the germline V gene, CDR1 is MNHEY and CDR2 is SMNVEV (reference sequence). This CDR3 comprises 17 residues. Trimming removed 5 bases from V and 4 bases from J; junction bases left unmatched: 12. CDR3 coding DNA: TGTGCCAGCAGTCTAAACATAGCGGGAGCAAGGTACAATGAGCAGTTCTTC. Amino acid sequence: CASSLNIAGARYNEQFF.

V is TRBV19 and J is TRBJ2-3; the match to TRBD2 covers 12 bases. The V gene's germline CDR1 is LNHDA and CDR2 SQIVND (reference sequence). Germline trimming cut 6 bases from V and 5 bases from J; bases unmatched to any gene: 3. The CDR3 sequence is 14 residues long. This chain's CDR3 is CASSGLAGLDTQYF. In nucleotides, the CDR3 is TGTGCCAGTAGCGGACTAGCGGGATTAGATACGCAGTATTTT.

Here the CDR3 DNA reads TGTGCCAGCAGAGACTCGGACACACTCTACGAGCAGTACTTC. Translating it yields CASRDSDTLYEQYF. This chain links TRBV2 with TRBJ2-7; possibly TRBD1 for D (5 bases). Germline CDR1 and CDR2: SNHLY and FYNNEI. The length of the CDR3 is 14 residues. The V and J ends lost 6 bases and 3 bases respectively, with 15 bases between them.

At least ten counts were recorded for this clonotype. V gene TRBV6-1 combines with J gene TRBJ2-7; maybe TRBD1 (6 bases). Trimming pared 4 bases from V and 3 bases from J, leaving 16 bases between. The CDR3 extends over 15 amino acids. Per germline, CDR1 MNHNS and CDR2 SASEGT. CDR3 nucleotide sequence: TGTGCCAGCAGTGTTTTACAGGGTTCTCGCTACGAGCAGTACTTC. It codes for CASSVLQGSRYEQYF.

This clonotype was recorded many times. The V call is TRBV13, the J call TRBJ2-7; D remains ambiguous. V was cut by 0 bases and J by 0 bases, with 9 bases left in between. Germline CDR1 PRHDT, CDR2 FYEKMQ (reference sequence). The CDR3 loop spans 15 amino acids. CDR3 protein: CASSLGRASSYEQYF. CDR3 DNA: TGTGCCAGCAGCTTAGGACGGGCCAGCTCCTACGAGCAGTACTTC.

This clonotype was observed at least ten times. The gene calls are TRBV11-2 and TRBJ2-7; no clear D gene. V was cut by 1 base and J by 1 base, with 2 bases left in between. CDR1 SGHAT and CDR2 FQNNGV come from the germline V gene. The CDR3 spans 12 residues. The CDR3 region has the DNA TGTGCCAGCAGCTTAGTGTCCTACGAGCAGTACTTC. Its translation: CASSLVSYEQYF. The full variable domain, in which reference TRBV11-2 and TRBJ2-7 provide the parts outside the CDR3, is EAGVAQSPRYKIIEKRQSVAFWCNPISGHATLYWYQQILGQGPKLLIQFQNNGVVDDSQLPKDRFSAERLKGVDSTLKIQPAKLEDSAVYLCASSLVSYEQYFGPGTRLTVT.

This clonotype was observed many times. The CDR3 DNA reads TGTGCCAGCAGGTGGGGGACAGGGTATCGCAATGAGCAGTTCTTC. This translates into CASRWGTGYRNEQFF. The V call is TRBV2, the J call TRBJ2-1; 9 nucleotides agree with TRBD1. Germline V lookup: CDR1 SNHLY, CDR2 FYNNEI. The CDR3 runs to 15 residues. Trimming at V came to 6 bases and at J to 6 bases, leaving 9 bases not matched to a gene.

This clonotype was counted many times. The chain links TRBV28 to TRBJ2-4; D remains ambiguous. The germline V gene encodes CDR1 MDHEN and CDR2 SYDVKM. The CDR3 runs to 13 residues. The V end lost 6 bases, the J end lost 7 bases, and 13 bases lay between the germline ends. CDR3 residues: CASSPAGSNIQYF. The CDR3 DNA reads TGTGCCAGCAGCCCGGCAGGTTCGAACATTCAGTACTTC.

The chain carries TRBV7-9 and TRBJ1-2; possibly TRBD1 for D (6 bases). CDR3 length equals 14 residues. V lost 5 bases and J lost 7, with 17 bases in between. Germline V lookup: CDR1 SEHNR, CDR2 FQNEAQ (reference sequence). In DNA form, the CDR3 reads TGTGCCAGCAGCGAGAGGACAGACTTCGGTGGCTACACCTTC. It translates to CASSERTDFGGYTF.

This clonotype has a count of ten or more. The J gene is TRBJ1-1, the V gene TRBV2; TRBD1 matches 8 bases. Germline CDR1 is SNHLY and CDR2 is FYNNEI. CDR3 length: 19 residues. V shed 0 bases and J 5 bases; nucleotides not matched to a gene: 17. DNA of the CDR3: TGTGCCAGCAGTGAAGCGCACCGCCCTTGGCAGGGGGCTTATACTGAAGCTTTCTTT. Encoded protein: CASSEAHRPWQGAYTEAFF.

This clonotype was detected many times. The chain combines TRBV5-1 with TRBJ2-6, with D possibly being TRBD2 (6 bases). The CDR3 sequence is 17 residues long. V was cut by 3 bases and J by 2 bases, with 15 bases left in between. Per germline, CDR1 SGHRS and CDR2 YFSETQ. The CDR3 DNA sequence: TGCGCCAGCAGCTCATTTGACGGGGGACCTGGGGCCAACGTCCTGACTTTC. Translating gives CASSSFDGGPGANVLTF.

This clonotype has just a few counts. The rearrangement uses TRBV28 and TRBJ1-5; maybe TRBD1 (5 bases). CDR1 and CDR2 (germline): MDHEN, SYDVKM. The CDR3 consists of 16 residues. The ends were cut back, 5 bases at V and 6 bases at J, with 20 bases in the middle. The CDR3: CASSEWWGGVSQPQHF. The CDR3 DNA sequence: TGTGCCAGCAGTGAATGGTGGGGGGGTGTAAGTCAGCCCCAGCATTTT.

This clonotype has ten or more counts. This sequence joins TRBV11-2 and TRBJ1-1; no reliable D call. Between the trimmed V and J ends, which lost 1 base and 2 bases, there was a span of 8 bases. Germline V gene data show CDR1 as SGHAT and CDR2 as FQNNGV. The CDR3 runs 14 residues. As DNA, the CDR3 is TGTGCCAGCAGCTTAGGGCGAACAAACACTGAAGCTTTCTTT. It codes for CASSLGRTNTEAFF.

The gene calls are TRBV20-1 and TRBJ2-7; TRBD2 aligns across 11 bases. The length of the CDR3 is 17 residues. With V trimmed by 3 bases and J by 5 bases, 15 bases remained unmatched. Germline loops: CDR1 DFQATT, CDR2 SNEGSKA (reference sequence). The CDR3 DNA is TGCAGTGCTAGGGGGGGTCTGACTAGCGGGATTTCCAACGAGCAGTACTTC. Its protein product is CSARGGLTSGISNEQYF.